A single sample gave rise to the 14 T cell receptor beta chains below, sequenced in a study of T cell responses to AZD1222 COVID-19 vaccine. Method: immunoSEQ multiplex PCR; TCRdb's copy keeps in-frame clones and lacks some. The sample has some 150,000 clones, 90% to 95% seen once; the top ten hold roughly 1.6%. The material was peripheral blood, obtained 28 days after the second AZD1222 dose. The receptors were sampled from an adult who received the AZD1222 COVID-19 vaccine.

This chain connects TRBV5-1 to TRBJ2-7; no reliable D call. Trimming took off 5 bases at V and 2 bases at J, with 14 bases between the two ends. CDR3 length: 14 amino acids. Per the germline V gene, CDR1 is SGHRS and CDR2 is YFSETQ. The CDR3 DNA follows: TGCGCCAGCAGGATCTCAGCAGGAACCTACGAGCAGTACTTC. It translates to CASRISAGTYEQYF. The whole variable domain, remainder taken from reference TRBV5-1 and TRBJ2-7, is KAGVTQTPRYLIKTRGQQVTLSCSPISGHRSVSWYQQTPGQGLQFLFEYFSETQRNKGNFPGRFSGRQFSNSRSEMNVSTLELGDSALYLCASRISAGTYEQYFGPGTRLTVT.

This chain joins TRBV18 and TRBJ1-5; possible D gene TRBD1, 5 bases. The CDR3 is 14 amino acids. Germline CDR1 is KGHSH and CDR2 is LQKENI. The V end lost 4 bases, the J end lost 0 bases, and 7 bases lay between the germline ends. The CDR3 reads CASSQGYSNQPQHF. The CDR3 DNA reads as TGTGCCAGCTCACAGGGGTATAGCAATCAGCCCCAGCATTTT.

V gene TRBV6-4 combines with J gene TRBJ1-1, with TRBD1 matching 7 bases. The germline gives CDR1 MRHNA, CDR2 SNTAGT. The CDR3 loop spans 14 amino acids. J lost 5 bases, V lost 7 bases, and 10 bases had no gene match. CDR3 sequence reads: CASKRDSRRTEAFF. In nucleotides, the CDR3 is TGTGCCAGCAAACGGGACAGTCGTCGAACTGAAGCTTTCTTT.

The rearrangement uses TRBV15 and TRBJ1-4; D is unresolved. The ends were cut back, 0 bases at V and 7 bases at J, with 15 bases in the middle. Germline lookup yields CDR1 LNHNV and CDR2 YYDKDF (reference sequence). There are 16 residues in the CDR3. This CDR3 reads CATSRDREGMTEKLFF. As DNA, the CDR3 is TGTGCCACCAGCAGAGATAGAGAGGGTATGACTGAAAAACTGTTTTTT. Full variable domain (rest looked up from reference TRBV15 and TRBJ1-4): DAMVIQNPRYQVTQFGKPVTLSCSQTLNHNVMYWYQQKSSQAPKLLFHYYDKDFNNEADTPDNFQSRRPNTSFCFLDIRSPGLGDTAMYLCATSRDREGMTEKLFFGSGTQLSVL.

The rearrangement uses TRBV10-3 and TRBJ1-2; D remains ambiguous. Trimming pared 4 bases from V and 2 bases from J, leaving 11 bases between. CDR1 ENHRY and CDR2 SYGVKD come from the germline V gene. There are 14 residues in the CDR3. CDR3: CAISGAGQNYGYTF. CDR3 nucleotides: TGTGCCATCAGTGGGGCCGGCCAAAACTATGGCTACACCTTC.

This clone was counted once. The chain is built from TRBV18 and TRBJ2-5; D unclear. The germline V gene has CDR1 KGHSH and CDR2 LQKENI. Trimming removed 2 bases at V and 3 bases at J, with 7 bases between. The length of the CDR3 is 13 residues. The CDR3 nucleotides are TGTGCCAGCTCACCAAGGAAGAAAGAGACCCAGTACTTC. Amino acid sequence: CASSPRKKETQYF.

The chain couples TRBV27 to TRBJ1-4; D not resolved. V was shortened by 5 bases and J by 8 bases, with 12 bases between the two germline ends. The CDR3 runs to 13 residues. Germline V CDR1 and CDR2: MNHEY, SMNVEV (reference sequence). The CDR3 sequence is CASSPHGGEKLFF. The CDR3 region has the DNA TGTGCCAGCAGTCCACACGGCGGGGAAAAACTGTTTTTT. The variable domain in full, with the rest retrieved from reference TRBV27 and TRBJ1-4, is EAQVTQNPRYLITVTGKKLTVTCSQNMNHEYMSWYRQDPGLGLRQIYYSMNVEVTDKGDVPEGYKVSRKEKRNFPLILESPSPNQTSLYFCASSPHGGEKLFFGSGTQLSVL.

CDR3 sequence reads: CATSDRGRQTQYF. The CDR3 nucleotides read TGTGCCACCAGCGACAGGGGGCGACAGACCCAGTACTTC. The rearrangement links TRBV24-1 to TRBJ2-5, with 10 bases identical to TRBD1. J lost 6 bases, V lost 7 bases, and 4 bases had no gene match. Germline-derived CDR1 and CDR2 are KGHDR and SFDVKD. This CDR3 contains 13 residues.

The rearrangement links TRBV28 to TRBJ1-5; maybe TRBD1 (5 bases). The CDR3 contains 14 residues. Germline CDR1 and CDR2: MDHEN and SYDVKM. V lost 8 bases and J 6 bases, leaving 17 bases between the germline ends. The CDR3 DNA sequence: TGTGCCAGCCTGACTCGGGGGGTCGGTCAGCCCCAGCATTTT. This translates into CASLTRGVGQPQHF.

This clone was seen just once. The genes are TRBV15 and TRBJ2-7; TRBD2 aligns across 8 bases. This CDR3 spans 15 amino acids. V gave up 5 bases and J gave up 3 bases; unmatched junction bases: 9. In germline, CDR1 is LNHNV, CDR2 YYDKDF (reference sequence). The CDR3: CATSGESGGDYEQYF. Written as DNA, the CDR3 is TGTGCCACCAGCGGGGAATCGGGAGGGGACTACGAGCAGTACTTC.

The CDR3 sequence: CASSLGAGGYEQYF. DNA for the CDR3: TGTGCCAGCAGCTTAGGTGCAGGGGGCTACGAGCAGTACTTC. The chain employs TRBV11-3 and TRBJ2-7, with 7 bases lining up with TRBD1. From germline, CDR1 is SGHNT and CDR2 YENEEA. The CDR3 has 14 amino acids. The junction had 3 bases not matched to a gene; V was cut back by 1 base and J by 3 bases. Full variable domain (rest looked up from reference TRBV11-3 and TRBJ2-7): EAGVVQSPRYKIIEKKQPVAFWCNPISGHNTLYWYLQNLGQGPELLIRYENEEAVDDSQLPKDRFSAERLKGVDSTLKIQPAELGDSAVYLCASSLGAGGYEQYFGPGTRLTVT.

This clone was counted once. V and J are TRBV6-5 and TRBJ1-4; no clear D. The CDR3 is 11 amino acids. Germline-derived CDR1 and CDR2 are MNHEY and SVGAGI. Trimming shortened V by 4 bases and J by 14 bases, and 11 bases separated the two germline ends. The CDR3 DNA reads as TGTGCCAGCAGTTCTCGTGGGTTGCTGTTTTTT. This translates into CASSSRGLLFF.

V usage is TRBV21-1 and J usage is TRBJ2-7; TRBD1 reflects the table's D call only, with no check against the DNA. TRBV21-1 is reported as a pseudogene. The CDR3 runs 16 residues. DNA of the CDR3: TGTGCCAGCAGCATTTCCGGGACAGGGGGCGGCTACGAGCAGTACTTC. Encoded protein: CASSISGTGGGYEQYF.

The CDR3: CASSFYFEAFF. In DNA form, the CDR3 reads TGTGCCAGCAGTTTTTACTTTGAAGCTTTCTTT. This rearrangement joins TRBV12-3 or TRBV12-4 to TRBJ1-1; the D is unclear. This CDR3 is 11 amino acids long. Trimming removed 3 bases from V and 7 bases from J, with 6 bases in between.